This T cell receptor beta chain was documented in a study of tumor-infiltrating lymphocytes in primary liver carcinoma. CDR3 length equals 14 residues. Germline V gives CDR1 MNHNS, CDR2 SASEGT. Scientists recovered RNA and DNA together from roughly 21-30 mg of unsorted bulk tissue. Patients were chronically HBV-infected and treatment-naive. General study points: Top-250-clone fractions were significantly higher in tumors than in blood (p = 0.039).

In the case of this clonotype: The antigen remains unidentified. At one of its ends the junction is not consistent with the germline gene, which may arise from a read error.

cDNA specific to TCR beta was made from 500 ng of total RNA, with a constant-region primer employed for priming. The TCR beta library was amplified through three nested multiplex PCR rounds in a modified ARM-PCR procedure. PCR rounds one and two used TRBV1-TRBV30 forward primers with a C-beta reverse primer for approximately 10 cycles each. TCRdb re-called the multiplex PCR reads with MiXCR, one entry per CDR3 protein. The data show 85,000 to 100,000 distinct CDR3 sequences, with approximately 68% seen just once and more than 25% held by the top ten. The origin of this receptor is a man in his forties or fifties with primary liver carcinoma and hepatitis B virus infection. J is TRBJ2-1 and V is TRBV6-1; 8 bases map to TRBD1. Sequencing was done on a sample of tumor-adjacent normal liver tissue. CDR3 in DNA: TGTGCCAGCAGTGAGTGGCAGGGGGCGAATGAGCAATTCTTC. Protein sequence: CASSEWQGANEQFF.